This T cell receptor beta chain was identified during a study of T cells in Graves' hyperthyroidism and ophthalmopathy. Overall study results and limits: A model of 13 V-J pairs discriminated ophthalmopathy from stable hyperthyroidism.

TCR beta CDR3 regions were amplified from RNA. HTBI primers drove first-round RT-PCR of the TCR CDR3. Each CDR3 protein gets one entry after TCRdb re-called the multiplex PCR reads with MiXCR. The sample holds around 700,000 distinct CDR3 sequences, around a third seen once. Stable disease denoted Graves' hyperthyroidism without ophthalmopathy progression within 18 months. The hyperthyroidism patients had all been newly diagnosed, and their disease duration was under 2 months. Their ages ranged from 18 to 65 years. Thyroid ultrasound and orbital computed tomography, with clinical symptoms and serum thyroxine and TRAb, informed diagnoses. This clonotype has only a few counts. The target antigen is unknown. The trim removed 5 bases at V and 3 bases at J, leaving 14 bases unmatched. The CDR3 totals 17 residues. Germline V gives CDR1 SGHTA, CDR2 FQGNSA.

Specimen: blood. The receptor comes from a woman aged 40 to 49 with Graves' hyperthyroidism. This chain uses TRBV7-2 with TRBJ2-7; TRBD2 agrees at 9 bases. CDR3 loop: CASSVTGTSPSLYEQYF. The CDR3 DNA follows: TGTGCCAGCAGCGTTACCGGGACTAGCCCCTCTCTCTACGAGCAGTACTTC.